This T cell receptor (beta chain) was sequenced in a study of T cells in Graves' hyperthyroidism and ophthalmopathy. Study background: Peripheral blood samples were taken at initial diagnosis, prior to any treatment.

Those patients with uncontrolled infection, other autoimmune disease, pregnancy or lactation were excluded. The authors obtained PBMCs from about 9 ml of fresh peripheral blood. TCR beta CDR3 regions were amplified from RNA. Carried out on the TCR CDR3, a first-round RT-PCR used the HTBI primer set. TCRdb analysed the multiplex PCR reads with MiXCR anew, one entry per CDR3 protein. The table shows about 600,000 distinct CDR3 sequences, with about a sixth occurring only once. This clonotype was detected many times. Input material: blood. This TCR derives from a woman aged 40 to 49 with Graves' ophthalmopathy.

The CDR3 nucleotides are TGTGCCAGCAACGGGGCAGATCTGAACACTGAAGCTTTCTTT. Encoded protein: CASNGADLNTEAFF. The rearrangement links TRBV28 to TRBJ1-1; the D gene is possibly TRBD1 (5 bases). The germline V gene has CDR1 MDHEN and CDR2 SYDVKM. V was clipped by 7 bases and J by 0 bases, with 12 bases between them. The CDR3 has 14 amino acids.